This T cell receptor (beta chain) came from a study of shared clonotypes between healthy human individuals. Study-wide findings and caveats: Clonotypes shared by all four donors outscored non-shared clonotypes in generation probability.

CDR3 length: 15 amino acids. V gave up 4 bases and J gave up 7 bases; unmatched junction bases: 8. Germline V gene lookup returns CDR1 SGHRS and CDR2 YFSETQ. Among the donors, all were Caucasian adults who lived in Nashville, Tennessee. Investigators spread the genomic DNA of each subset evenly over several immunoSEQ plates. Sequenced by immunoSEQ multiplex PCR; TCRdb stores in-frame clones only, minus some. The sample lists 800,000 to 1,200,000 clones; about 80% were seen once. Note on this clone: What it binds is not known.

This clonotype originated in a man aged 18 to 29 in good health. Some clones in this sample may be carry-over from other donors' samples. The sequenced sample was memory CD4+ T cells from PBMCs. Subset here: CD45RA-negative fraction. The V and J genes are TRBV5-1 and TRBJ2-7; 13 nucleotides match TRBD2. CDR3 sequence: CASSLGLAGVREQYF. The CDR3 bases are TGCGCCAGCAGCCTAGGACTAGCGGGAGTGAGGGAGCAGTACTTC.